This paragraph reports one T cell receptor beta chain. The data were produced by immunoSEQ multiplex PCR, yet TCRdb's version contains in-frame clones alone and is incomplete. The repertoire holds 200,000 to 300,000 clones, approximately 88% seen once, with 2% to 3% in the top ten. The data were obtained in a study of blood T cell repertoires in COVID-19. Adults between about 18 and 89 years of age took part from 20 to 25 US areas. CDR3 length equals 15 residues. V lost 4 bases, J lost 11 bases, and 23 bases lay in between. Germline CDR1 and CDR2: LNHDA and SQIVND (reference sequence). The TCR originated in a woman aged 40 to 50 with acute COVID-19. V is TRBV19 and J is TRBJ1-1; tentatively, D is TRBD1 (6 bases). The sample comprised PBMCs or T cells enriched from blood (not recorded which). This chain's CDR3 is CASSTRDTKRGGAFF. The CDR3 region has the DNA TGTGCCAGTAGTACCCGGGACACCAAACGGGGTGGGGCTTTCTTT.